This TCR beta chain was obtained from a study of T cell responses to AZD1222 COVID-19 vaccine. Study-level findings and limits: Spike was spanned by vaccine-associated CD4 TCRs, which were dominant at 160-218 and 743-854. With two AZD1222 doses given, Spike-specific TCR breadth and depth both rose.

Profiling relied on immunoSEQ multiplex PCR, and the TCRdb table lists in-frame clones only, not all of them. The table lists 100,000 to 140,000 clones, roughly 90% of them singletons, with 6.6% in the top ten. About this clone: Its antigen is undetermined.

This CDR3 region has 14 residues. Trimming left V 5 bases short and J 3 bases short, with 13 bases between. Germline V gene sequence: CDR1 SGHAT, CDR2 FQNNGV. Here the sequenced sample was peripheral blood, taken on day 0 of AZD1222 vaccination. V gene TRBV11-2 combines with J gene TRBJ1-2; the D is unclear. The TCR comes from an adult in good health. The chain's CDR3 is CASSPAGAYYGYTF. CDR3 nucleotides: TGTGCCAGCAGCCCCGCAGGAGCCTACTATGGCTACACCTTC.